These T cell receptor beta chains were read from a single sample in a study of T cells in Graves' hyperthyroidism and ophthalmopathy. TCRdb independently ran MiXCR on the multiplex PCR reads; one entry per CDR3 protein. Of 130,000 to 150,000 distinct CDR3 sequences listed, over 20% are singletons. The sequenced sample consisted of blood. The receptors come from a woman aged 50 to 60 with Graves' hyperthyroidism that later progressed to Graves' ophthalmopathy. Each CDR3 is given with its conserved first and last residue. D genes are given only for firm matches. The listing skips clone size in some rows; elsewhere it reads once, few, many or a size class.

V	J	D	size	CDR3	DNA
TRBV15	TRBJ2-7	TRBD1	.	CATSRDPGQGHEQYF	TGTGCCACCAGCAGAGATCCGGGACAGGGGCACGAGCAGTACTTC
TRBV10-3	TRBJ2-1	.	many	CAISGGSNEQFF	TGTGCCATCAGTGGGGGATCCAATGAGCAGTTCTTC
TRBV7-9	TRBJ2-1	TRBD2	many	CASSLGSGRDTANEQFF	TGTGCCAGCAGCTTAGGTAGCGGGAGGGATACGGCCAATGAGCAGTTCTTC
TRBV2	TRBJ2-7	.	.	CASRPGLLEAYEQYF	TGTGCCAGCAGACCGGGACTCCTGGAGGCCTACGAGCAGTACTTC
TRBV7-2	TRBJ2-7	.	many	CASRLDSYEQYF	TGTGCCAGCCGCTTGGACAGCTACGAGCAGTACTTC
TRBV24-1	TRBJ1-5	.	many	CATSDLDRDYSNQPQHF	TGTGCCACCAGTGATTTGGACCGGGACTATAGCAATCAGCCCCAGCATTTT
TRBV18	TRBJ2-3	.	.	CASQIITDTQYF	TGTGCCAGCCAGATAATCACAGATACGCAGTATTTT
TRBV27	TRBJ2-5	TRBD1	few	CASSLRFDRDQETQYF	TGTGCCAGCAGTTTAAGGTTCGACAGGGACCAAGAGACCCAGTACTTC
TRBV7-6	TRBJ2-2	TRBD1	few	CASSLGDRGQSRTGELFF	TGTGCCAGCAGCTTAGGGGACAGGGGGCAGAGTCGGACCGGGGAGCTGTTTTTT
TRBV20-1	TRBJ1-5	.	many	CSASRGNQPQHF	TGCAGTGCTAGTCGGGGCAATCAGCCCCAGCATTTT
TRBV2	TRBJ2-7	.	many	CASSRALGEEQYF	TGTGCCAGCAGTCGGGCCCTCGGTGAAGAGCAGTACTTC
TRBV18	TRBJ2-1	TRBD1	many	CASSPRGGNNEQFF	TGTGCCAGCTCACCACGAGGGGGCAACAATGAGCAGTTCTTC
TRBV5-1	TRBJ2-2	.	.	CASRRQATGELFF	TGTGCCAGCAGGCGACAAGCCACCGGGGAGCTGTTTTTT
TRBV20-1	TRBJ2-5	.	few	CSARDGSRGQTQYF	TGCAGTGCTAGAGATGGGTCTCGTGGGCAGACCCAGTACTTC
TRBV12-3/TRBV12-4	TRBJ2-2	.	many	CASKTQGLTGELFF	TGTGCCAGCAAAACCCAGGGTCTCACCGGGGAGCTGTTTTTT
TRBV29-1	TRBJ2-5	.	many	CSVTDGQETQYF	TGCAGCGTTACGGACGGCCAAGAGACCCAGTACTTC
TRBV5-1	TRBJ2-7	TRBD1	many	CASSSSRGFMSYEQYF	TGCGCCAGCAGCTCATCCAGGGGGTTTATGTCCTACGAGCAGTACTTC